These 15 T cell receptor beta chains were sequenced from one sample in a study of human T cells and chemical hapten exposure. Researchers extracted total RNA from unfractionated whole blood. Each CDR3 protein gets one entry after TCRdb re-called the 5' RACE reads with MiXCR. The sample includes about 140,000 distinct CDR3 sequences, about 4.3% of them seen just once. These receptors were obtained from a female donor in good health.

This clonotype was observed at least ten times. This sequence joins TRBV29-1 and TRBJ1-2, with a tentative D call TRBD1 (5 bases). CDR1 is SQVTM, CDR2 ANQGSEA, per germline. This CDR3 is 13 amino acids long. V lost 7 bases and J lost 0, with 12 bases in between. The DNA for the CDR3 is TGCAGCGGATGGGACCGAGCTAACTATGGCTACACCTTC. It encodes CSGWDRANYGYTF.

The chain combines TRBV3-1 with TRBJ1-5; a weak D match, TRBD1 (5 bases). Germline loops: CDR1 LGHDT, CDR2 YNNKEL (reference sequence). Trimming left V 0 bases short and J 0 bases short, with 30 bases between. The CDR3 extends over 23 amino acids. The CDR3 DNA reads TGTGCCAGCAGCCAAGATTTCTTCAGGCTTCAGGGAAACTGCCAAAATAGCAATCAGCCCCAGCATTTT. This gives the protein CASSQDFFRLQGNCQNSNQPQHF. Based on the CDR3 plus reference TRBV3-1 and TRBJ1-5, the full variable domain is DTAVSQTPKYLVTQMGNDKSIKCEQNLGHDTMYWYKQDSKKFLKIMFSYNNKELIINETVPNRFSPKSPDKAHLNLHINSLELGDSAVYFCASSQDFFRLQGNCQNSNQPQHFGDGTRLSIL.

In its sample, this clonotype was seen many times. The rearrangement links TRBV6-5 to TRBJ1-1, with a possible D match to TRBD1 (5 bases). The CDR3 is made up of 14 amino acids. The V gene's germline CDR1 is MNHEY and CDR2 SVGAGI. Trimming removed 6 bases at V and 10 bases at J, with 21 bases between. The CDR3 DNA reads TGTGCCAGCAGAAACCCGGGACGGATGGTGGTAGCTTTCTTT. It encodes CASRNPGRMVVAFF.

There are many counts of this clonotype. The chain employs TRBV5-4 and TRBJ2-2; TRBD1 matches 7 bases. The ends lost 4 bases at V and 3 bases at J; junction bases unmatched: 6. This CDR3 is built from 15 residues. CDR1 SGHNT and CDR2 YYREEE come from the germline V gene (reference sequence). The CDR3 sequence is CASSRQGFDTGELFF. CDR3 DNA sequence: TGTGCCAGCAGCAGACAGGGATTCGACACCGGGGAGCTGTTTTTT.

The CDR3 loop is CANKRGAGETQYF. The CDR3 coding sequence is TGTGCCAACAAACGGGGGGCCGGAGAGACCCAGTACTTC. This chain links TRBV2 with TRBJ2-5; tentatively, D is TRBD2 (7 bases). The CDR3 length is 13 residues. The V gene lost 10 bases and the J gene lost 4 bases, with 16 bases spanning the gap. The germline CDR1 and CDR2 sequences are SNHLY and FYNNEI.

This chain connects TRBV18 to TRBJ1-1, with D possibly TRBD1 on 6 matching bases. CDR3 size: 14 residues. Germline assignment: CDR1 KGHSH and CDR2 LQKENI. Trimming removed 0 bases from V and 5 bases from J, with 10 bases in between. The CDR3 loop is CASSPPRGYTEAFF. CDR3 sequence (DNA): TGTGCCAGCTCACCACCCAGGGGATATACTGAAGCTTTCTTT.

This clonotype was recorded at least ten times. This chain uses TRBV12-3 or TRBV12-4 with TRBJ2-5; 10 bases are shared with TRBD2. V was clipped by 0 bases and J by 2 bases; unmatched bases: 9. CDR3 length: 18 amino acids. CDR3 residues: CASSLAPLAGAMQETQYF. The CDR3 bases are TGTGCCAGCAGTTTAGCGCCTCTAGCGGGGGCCATGCAAGAGACCCAGTACTTC.

This clonotype was detected ten times or more. The chain joins TRBV6-6 to TRBJ2-1, with D perhaps TRBD1 or TRBD2 (5 bases each). The V end was cut by 2 bases, the J end by 6 bases, with 8 bases between. CDR3 size: 13 residues. From germline, CDR1 is MNHNY and CDR2 SVGAGI (reference sequence). For the CDR3, the DNA is TGTGCCAGCAGTTACGTGGGGACCAATGAGCAGTTCTTC. It yields the protein CASSYVGTNEQFF.

This clonotype was counted many times. The gene calls are TRBV29-1 and TRBJ2-3; 10 bases fit TRBD1. The CDR3 contains 13 residues. Germline values: CDR1 SQVTM, CDR2 ANQGSEA. The trim removed 7 bases at V and 2 bases at J, leaving 3 bases unmatched. The CDR3 nucleotides read TGCAGCGGGACAGGGGGACACACAGATACGCAGTATTTT. As protein: CSGTGGHTDTQYF.

This clonotype has at least ten counts. V is TRBV20-1 and J is TRBJ1-6; weak D call: TRBD1 (5 bases). CDR1 is DFQATT, CDR2 SNEGSKA, per germline (reference sequence). The ends were cut back, 6 bases at V and 4 bases at J, with 13 bases in the middle. This CDR3 comprises 14 residues. The CDR3 reads CSARDPTYNSPLHF. The DNA for the CDR3 is TGCAGTGCCAGGGATCCGACTTATAATTCACCCCTCCACTTT.

This clonotype occurred a few times. The chain employs TRBV7-3 and TRBJ2-5, with 9 positions matching TRBD2. CDR1 is SGHTA and CDR2 is FQGTGA in the germline V gene. CDR3 length: 15 residues. J lost 4 bases, V lost 2 bases, and 5 bases had no gene match. CDR3 protein: CASSLAGGRRETQYF. The CDR3 DNA follows: TGTGCCAGCAGCTTAGCGGGGGGGCGCCGAGAGACCCAGTACTTC.

At least ten counts were recorded for this clonotype. J is TRBJ2-2 and V is TRBV6-5; D is perhaps TRBD1 or TRBD2 (5 bases each). CDR3 length: 18 amino acids. The V gene's germline CDR1 is MNHEY and CDR2 SVGAGI. Trimming removed 0 bases from V and 7 bases from J, with 21 bases in between. The CDR3 DNA reads as TGTGCCAGCAGTTACTCTGTGGGGTGGGACCTAGGGCACGGGGAGCTGTTTTTT. This gives the protein CASSYSVGWDLGHGELFF.

In its sample, this clonotype was seen many times. DNA for the CDR3: TGTGCCAGCCGGGCCGTAACAGGGGGCAATCAGCCCCAGCATTTT. Translating it yields CASRAVTGGNQPQHF. The J gene is TRBJ1-5, the V gene TRBV27; 7 nucleotides line up with TRBD1. The CDR3 runs to 15 residues. CDR1 is MNHEY and CDR2 is SMNVEV in the germline V gene (reference sequence). The junction had 9 bases not matched to a gene; V was cut back by 8 bases and J by 2 bases.

This clonotype showed up many times. This chain joins TRBV5-1 and TRBJ1-2; a weak D match, TRBD1 (6 bases). The V gene lost 4 bases and the J gene lost 4 bases, with 11 bases spanning the gap. CDR1 is SGHRS and CDR2 is YFSETQ in the germline V gene. The CDR3 contains 13 residues. CDR3 sequence reads: CASSPNRVYGYTF. As DNA, the CDR3 is TGCGCCAGCAGCCCAAACAGGGTCTATGGCTACACCTTC.

Only a few counts were recorded for this clonotype. This chain uses TRBV6-2 or TRBV6-3 with TRBJ2-7; 7 nucleotides agree with TRBD2. The CDR3 is made up of 13 amino acids. Germline lookup yields CDR1 MNHEY and CDR2 SVGEGT. With V trimmed by 2 bases and J by 9 bases, 7 bases remained unmatched. CDR3 sequence (DNA): TGTGCCAGCAGTTACGGCCGAGCGGGGTGGCAGTACTTC. As protein: CASSYGRAGWQYF.